The TCR beta chain described here comes from a study of shared T cell receptors in the human thymus. Some clones are missing from TCRdb's copy, which holds only in-frame ones; the method was immunoSEQ multiplex PCR. The top ten hold 0.008% to 0.011% of the sample, which has under 850,000 clones, around 89% seen once. CDR3 length equals 14 residues. From germline, CDR1 is PRHDT and CDR2 FYEKMQ (reference sequence). V shed 4 bases and J shed 5 bases, with 15 bases lying between them. This same sample was also part of a study on human thymus T cells. Per that paper: Donation came from healthy Finnish infants having corrective surgery for congenital heart defects. Thymus was obtained from resections taken during corrective heart surgery. Apparent bias marked the V and J gene usage of thymic and blood repertoires. Related studies found that unrelated individuals share highly overlapping thymic repertoires.

This receptor was taken from a boy under two years old with a congenital heart defect. This chain uses TRBV13 with TRBJ2-7, with D possibly matching TRBD1 (6 bases). The specimen sequenced was thymocytes. CDR3 coding DNA: TGTGCCAGCAGCTATTACAGGGCCCCCGACGAGCAGTACTTC. Amino acids: CASSYYRAPDEQYF.